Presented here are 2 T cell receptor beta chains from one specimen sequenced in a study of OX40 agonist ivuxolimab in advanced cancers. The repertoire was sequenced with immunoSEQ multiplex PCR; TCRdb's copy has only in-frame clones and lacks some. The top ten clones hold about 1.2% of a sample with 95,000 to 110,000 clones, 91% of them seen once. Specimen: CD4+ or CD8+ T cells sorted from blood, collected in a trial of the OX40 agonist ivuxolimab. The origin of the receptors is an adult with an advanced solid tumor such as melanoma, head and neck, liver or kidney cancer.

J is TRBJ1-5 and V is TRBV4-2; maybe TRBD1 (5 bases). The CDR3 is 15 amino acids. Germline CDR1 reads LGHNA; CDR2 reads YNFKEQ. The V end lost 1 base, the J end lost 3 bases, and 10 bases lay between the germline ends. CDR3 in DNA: TGTGCCAGCAGCCAAGGCGACAGCCTCAATCAGCCCCAGCATTTT. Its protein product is CASSQGDSLNQPQHF.

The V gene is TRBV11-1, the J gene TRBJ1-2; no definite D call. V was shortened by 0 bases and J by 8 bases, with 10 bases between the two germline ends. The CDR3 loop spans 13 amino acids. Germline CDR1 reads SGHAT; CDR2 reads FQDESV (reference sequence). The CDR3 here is CASSLALDYGYTF. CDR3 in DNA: TGTGCCAGCAGCTTAGCGTTGGATTACGGCTACACCTTC.